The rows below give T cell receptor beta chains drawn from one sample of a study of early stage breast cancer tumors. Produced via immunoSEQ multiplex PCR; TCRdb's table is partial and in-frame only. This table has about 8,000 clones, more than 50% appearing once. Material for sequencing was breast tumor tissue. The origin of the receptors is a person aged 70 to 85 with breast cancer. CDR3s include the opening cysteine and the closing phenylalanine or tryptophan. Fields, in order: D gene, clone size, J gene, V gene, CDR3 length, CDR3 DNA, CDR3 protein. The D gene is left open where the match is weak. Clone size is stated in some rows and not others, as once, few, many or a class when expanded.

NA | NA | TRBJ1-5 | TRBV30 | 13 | TGTGCCTGGAGTGTGCAGGCCAATCAGCCCCAGCATTTT | CAWSVQANQPQHF
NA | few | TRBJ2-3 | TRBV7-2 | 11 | TGTGCCAGCAGCTCCGGAGCGGCGCAGTATTTT | CASSSGAAQYF
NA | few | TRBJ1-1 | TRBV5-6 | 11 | TGTGCCAGCAGCTCCTACTCTGAAGCTTTCTTT | CASSSYSEAFF
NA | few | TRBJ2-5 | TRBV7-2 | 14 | TGTGCCAGCAGCTTTAAGGCAGGGGCGGAGACCCAGTACTTC | CASSFKAGAETQYF
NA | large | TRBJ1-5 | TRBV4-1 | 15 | TGCGCCAGCAGCCAAGTGACTGGAACTAATCAGCCCCAGCATTTT | CASSQVTGTNQPQHF
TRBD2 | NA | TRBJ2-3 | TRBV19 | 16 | TGTGCCAGTAGTATCCTTAGCGGGCGGAGCACAGATACGCAGTATTTT | CASSILSGRSTDTQYF
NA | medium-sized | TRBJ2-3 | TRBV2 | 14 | TGTGCCCTAGAACAGGGTGTAGAGTTAAATACGCAGTATTTT | CALEQGVELNTQYF
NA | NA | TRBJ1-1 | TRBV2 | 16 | TGTGCCAGCAGTCAGGGATCCCGAACTCTCAACACTGAAGCTTTCTTT | CASSQGSRTLNTEAFF
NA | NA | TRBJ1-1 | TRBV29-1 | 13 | TGCAGCGTATACCAGGGGTTCGACACCGAAGCTTTCTTT | CSVYQGFDTEAFF
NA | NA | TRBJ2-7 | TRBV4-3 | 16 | TGCGCCAGCAGCCAAGCAATCGGACAGAGCTCCTACGAGCAGTACTTC | CASSQAIGQSSYEQYF
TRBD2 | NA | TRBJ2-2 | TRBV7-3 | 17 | TGTGCCAGCAGCCCGGGGGGGGTCAGTCGTGGCACCGGGGAGCTGTTTTTT | CASSPGGVSRGTGELFF
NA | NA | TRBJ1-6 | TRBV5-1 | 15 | TGCGCCAGCGGAAGGGTGGCAGGGAATAATTCACCCCTCCACTTT | CASGRVAGNNSPLHF
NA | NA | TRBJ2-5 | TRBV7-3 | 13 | TGTGCCAGCAGCCCCGCTGGGGGCGAGACCCAGTACTTC | CASSPAGGETQYF
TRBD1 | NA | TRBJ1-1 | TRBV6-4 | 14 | TGTGCCAGCAAGAAGGAGACAGGGTCCACTGAAGCTTTCTTT | CASKKETGSTEAFF
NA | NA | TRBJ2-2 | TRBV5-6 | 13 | TGTGCCAGCAGCACCAGGGTTACCGGGGAGCTGTTTTTT | CASSTRVTGELFF
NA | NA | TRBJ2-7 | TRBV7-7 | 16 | TGTGCCAGCAGCCCGGCGTGGGGGGAGACCATGGGCGAGCAGTACTTC | CASSPAWGETMGEQYF
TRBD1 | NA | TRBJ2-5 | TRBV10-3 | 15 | TGTGCCATCAGTGGCGGGACAGGGCCCCAAGAGACCCAGTACTTC | CAISGGTGPQETQYF
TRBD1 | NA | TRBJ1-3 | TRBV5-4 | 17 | TGTGCCAGCAGTGACCCGGGACAGGGGGGTGCTGGAAACACCATATATTTT | CASSDPGQGGAGNTIYF
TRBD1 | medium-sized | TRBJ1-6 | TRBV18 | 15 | TGTGCCAGCTCACCGGGGGACAGGAAGGATTCACCCCTCCACTTT | CASSPGDRKDSPLHF
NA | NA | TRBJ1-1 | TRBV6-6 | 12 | TGTGCCAGCAGTTCGGCTGACAGGAAAGCTTTCTTT | CASSSADRKAFF
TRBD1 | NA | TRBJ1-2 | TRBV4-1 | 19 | TGCGCCAGCAGCCAACCCCTGTTGTTCGGGGACAGACTTAACTATGGCTACACCTTC | CASSQPLLFGDRLNYGYTF
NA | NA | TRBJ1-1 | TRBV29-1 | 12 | TGCAGCGCTGGTAGGGGTACCACTGAAGCTTTCTTT | CSAGRGTTEAFF
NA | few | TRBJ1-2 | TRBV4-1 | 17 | TGCGCCAGCAGCCACAGCCCAGGGTCGGCACCGGACTATGGCTACACCTTC | CASSHSPGSAPDYGYTF
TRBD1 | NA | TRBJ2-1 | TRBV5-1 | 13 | TGCGCCAGCAGCTCAACAGGGGGCGTTGAGCAGTTCTTC | CASSSTGGVEQFF